The sample holds a few counts of the clone carrying this T cell receptor (beta chain). The sample comes from a study of early T cells in non-severe SARS-CoV-2 infection. As for the study in general: The authors sequenced bulk RNA from unsorted whole blood, leaving chains unpaired.

CDR3 length: 15 amino acids. V was clipped by 7 bases and J by 4 bases, with 20 bases between them. Per the germline V gene, CDR1 is MNHEY and CDR2 is SVGEGT. Attached unique molecular identifiers marked individual cDNA molecules. MiXCR, run by TCRdb on the 5' RACE reads, gives a single entry per CDR3 protein. The sample has more than 25,000 distinct CDR3 sequences, 5.7% seen once. The chain joins TRBV6-2 or TRBV6-3 to TRBJ2-7; D ambiguous. The sequence derives from an adult who was a healthcare worker with PCR-confirmed SARS-CoV-2 infection or an uninfected control (not recorded which). The sequenced sample consisted of whole blood. The CDR3 DNA reads as TGTGCCAGCACCTACTGGGGTAGCTACTCGTACGAGCAGTACTTC. This gives the protein CASTYWGSYSYEQYF.